This is a list of T cell receptor beta chains from one sample in a study of blood T cell repertoires in COVID-19. Clones were sequenced by immunoSEQ multiplex PCR, and TCRdb holds only the in-frame ones, with some missing. The sample records 270,000 or so clones, about 89% being singletons. Sequencing was performed on PBMCs or T cells enriched from blood (not recorded which). Receptors originate from a woman younger than 35 who had recovered from COVID-19. The CDR3 runs from the conserved cysteine through the conserved F or W. A D gene is named only where the DNA matches it firmly. The size field is filled for only some rows; it gives once, few, many or a size class.

TRBJ1-1	TRBD1	TRBV5-1	NA	CASRLGQAMNTEAFF	TGCGCCAGCAGACTCGGACAGGCGATGAACACTGAAGCTTTCTTT
TRBJ2-7	TRBD1	TRBV4-1	few	CASSQPGQGAYEQYF	TGCGCCAGCAGCCAACCGGGACAGGGGGCCTACGAGCAGTACTTC
TRBJ1-1	NA	TRBV12-3/TRBV12-4	NA	CASSLGLNTEAFF	TGTGCCAGCAGCCTCGGGTTGAACACTGAAGCTTTCTTT
TRBJ2-1	TRBD1	TRBV29-1	NA	CSVYRQGAGAEQFF	TGCAGCGTCTACCGACAGGGGGCAGGTGCTGAGCAGTTCTTC
TRBJ1-4	NA	TRBV11-3	NA	CASSLDIQQKLFF	TGTGCCAGCAGCTTAGACATACAGCAAAAACTGTTTTTT
TRBJ2-7	NA	TRBV5-6	NA	CASSLESSEEQYF	TGTGCCAGCAGCTTGGAAAGTTCGGAGGAGCAGTACTTC
TRBJ1-2	NA	TRBV5-4	NA	CAMKWGHYGYTF	TGTGCCATGAAGTGGGGGCACTATGGCTACACCTTC
TRBJ1-1	NA	TRBV30	NA	CAWSLGTRGLTEAFF	TGTGCCTGGAGTCTGGGGACAAGAGGCCTGACTGAAGCTTTCTTT
TRBJ2-7	NA	TRBV5-6	NA	CASSLEVRTGPTYEQYF	TGTGCCAGCAGCTTGGAGGTTAGAACAGGACCTACCTACGAGCAGTACTTC
TRBJ2-1	NA	TRBV7-9	NA	CASRGGGSEQFF	TGTGCCAGCAGGGGGGGAGGTAGCGAGCAGTTCTTC
TRBJ2-1	TRBD2	TRBV5-1	once	CASSLRLAGGINEQFF	TGCGCCAGCAGTCTCAGACTAGCGGGAGGTATCAATGAGCAGTTCTTC
TRBJ2-3	NA	TRBV3-1/TRBV3-2	NA	CASSPPQGKLYGDTQYF	TGTGCCAGCAGCCCGCCTCAGGGGAAACTATATGGAGATACGCAGTATTTT
TRBJ1-2	TRBD1	TRBV6-5	NA	CASSFSGTAYGYTF	TGTGCCAGCAGTTTCTCTGGGACAGCCTATGGCTACACCTTC
TRBJ1-2	NA	TRBV4-1	NA	CASSQSGGVYGYTF	TGCGCCAGCAGCCAGTCGGGGGGGGTATATGGCTACACCTTC
TRBJ1-1	NA	TRBV30	NA	CAWSVVTGNTEAFF	TGTGCCTGGAGTGTAGTTACAGGGAACACTGAAGCTTTCTTT
TRBJ2-1	NA	TRBV6-1	NA	CASSVPKGGGLNEQFF	TGTGCCAGCAGTGTCCCTAAAGGGGGGGGGCTAAATGAGCAGTTCTTC
TRBJ1-3	NA	TRBV7-2	few	CASSLSITRGNTIYF	TGTGCCAGCAGCCTTAGCATTACCCGCGGAAACACCATATATTTT
TRBJ1-4	TRBD1	TRBV19	NA	CASRTGATNEKLFF	TGTGCCAGTAGGACAGGGGCAACTAATGAAAAACTGTTTTTT
TRBJ2-3	TRBD1	TRBV27	NA	CASTHTRGSTDTQYF	TGTGCCAGCACCCACACCAGGGGGAGCACAGATACGCAGTATTTT
TRBJ1-2	TRBD1	TRBV11-2	NA	CASKTGGQGYTF	TGTGCCAGTAAGACAGGGGGACAGGGCTACACCTTC
TRBJ1-5	TRBD1	TRBV10-3	NA	CATGTGDSNQSQHF	TGTGCCACAGGGACAGGGGATAGCAATCAGTCCCAGCATTTT
TRBJ2-1	NA	TRBV28	NA	CASYSPFRGTSYNEQFF	TGTGCCAGCTACTCCCCCTTTCGCGGGACCTCCTACAATGAGCAGTTCTTC
TRBJ1-1	NA	TRBV4-3	NA	CASSQGIGRNTEAFF	TGCGCCAGCAGCCAAGGGATCGGGAGGAACACTGAAGCTTTCTTT
TRBJ2-3	TRBD1	TRBV6-1	NA	CASSDTGGPDTQYF	TGTGCCAGCAGTGATACAGGGGGCCCAGATACGCAGTATTTT
TRBJ2-7	TRBD1	TRBV4-3	NA	CASSHSGTGESYEQYF	TGCGCCAGCAGCCATAGTGGGACAGGCGAGTCCTACGAGCAGTACTTC
TRBJ1-2	NA	TRBV29-1	NA	CSVETGNYGYTF	TGCAGCGTTGAAACAGGAAACTATGGCTACACCTTC
TRBJ2-1	NA	TRBV7-9	NA	CASSPPQGWVEQFF	TGTGCCAGCAGCCCTCCACAGGGCTGGGTTGAGCAGTTCTTC
TRBJ1-2	TRBD1	TRBV5-5	once	CASSLGAGQGTGYTF	TGTGCCAGCAGCTTGGGGGCGGGACAGGGCACTGGCTACACCTTC
TRBJ2-7	TRBD1	TRBV11-2	few	CASSLGGTVSYEQYF	TGTGCCAGCAGCTTAGGGGGGACAGTCTCCTACGAGCAGTACTTC
TRBJ1-1	NA	TRBV27	NA	CASSLAPLPGTEAFF	TGTGCCAGCAGTTTAGCCCCCCTGCCAGGGACTGAAGCTTTCTTT
TRBJ2-3	NA	TRBV5-1	NA	CASSLWTASTDTQYF	TGCGCCAGCAGCTTGTGGACAGCTAGCACAGATACGCAGTATTTT
TRBJ2-1	TRBD1	TRBV6-2/TRBV6-3	NA	CASSYRGTGGRNEQFF	TGTGCCAGCAGTTACCGAGGGACAGGGGGGAGGAATGAGCAGTTCTTC